This T cell receptor beta chain was documented in a study of early T cells in non-severe SARS-CoV-2 infection. On the study more broadly: Sequenced material consisted of bulk RNA (from unsorted whole blood), and chains were unpaired.

CDR3 size: 15 residues. From germline, CDR1 is LNHDA and CDR2 SQIVND (reference sequence). Trimming cost V 5 bases and J 3 bases, with 16 bases left between them. Findings and caveats of the study: CD4 and private specificities were missed by VDJdb matching, which favored anti-spike CD8 responses.

This clonotype has at least ten counts. Its antigen is as yet unknown. Unique molecular identifiers (one per individual cDNA molecule) were attached. TCRdb re-analysed the 5' RACE reads in MiXCR, keeping a single row per CDR3 protein. This sample has roughly 47,000 distinct CDR3 sequences, with about 6% found just once. The chain is built from TRBV19 and TRBJ1-2, with D perhaps matching TRBD1 (6 bases). This clonotype was sampled from an adult who was a healthcare worker with PCR-confirmed SARS-CoV-2 infection or an uninfected control (not recorded which). Sequencing used whole blood, obtained at baseline. The CDR3 coding sequence is TGTGCCAGTAGTTTCGGGACACCCTCGGACTATGGCTACACCTTC. It codes for CASSFGTPSDYGYTF.